The 27 T cell receptor beta chains reported below all come from one sample, sequenced in a study of T-cell reconstitution after alpha-beta-depleted transplantation in children. A TCRbeta library incorporating unique molecular identifiers was prepared. TCRdb re-called the PCR reads through MiXCR, storing one row per CDR3 protein. The sample has about 500,000 distinct CDR3 sequences, 32% seen once. This sample comprised PBMCs from the stem cell graft donor, obtained from the stem cell graft. The origin of the receptors is a human donor who donated a stem cell graft to a child with aplastic anemia.

The chain carries TRBV7-9 and TRBJ2-7; 9 bases map to TRBD1. The V and J ends lost 3 bases and 1 base, in that order; junction bases with no gene match: 4. Germline V lookup: CDR1 SEHNR, CDR2 FQNEAQ (reference sequence). The CDR3 sequence is 15 residues long. Here the CDR3 reads CASSLTGGSSYEQYV. The CDR3 DNA follows: TGTGCCAGCAGCTTGACAGGGGGAAGTTCCTACGAGCAGTACGTC.

The gene calls are TRBV12-3 or TRBV12-4 and TRBJ1-6; D ambiguous. The CDR3 runs 14 residues. Trimming took 6 bases from V and 1 from J, leaving 7 bases between them. CDR3 bases: TGTGCCAGCAGCCCGACTTCCTATAATTCACCCCTCCACTTT. This encodes CASSPTSYNSPLHF.

This clonotype was detected only a few times. This chain uses TRBV24-1 with TRBJ1-2; a possible D gene is TRBD1 (6 bases). The ends were cut back, 4 bases at V and 4 bases at J, with 18 bases in the middle. This CDR3 comprises 16 residues. Germline V gene lookup returns CDR1 KGHDR and CDR2 SFDVKD. DNA of the CDR3: TGTGCCACCAGTGACCCGAACAGGGATGCGTCCTATGGCTACACCTTC. This encodes CATSDPNRDASYGYTF.

The chain carries TRBV5-1 and TRBJ2-2; 7 bases agree with TRBD1. V lost 0 bases to trimming and J lost 6 bases; unmatched junction nucleotides: 5. The CDR3 loop spans 15 amino acids. Germline assignment: CDR1 SGHRS and CDR2 YFSETQ. CDR3 sequence (DNA): TGCGCCAGCAGCTTGGCCATGACAGGGTCCGGGGAGCTGTTTTTT. It encodes CASSLAMTGSGELFF.

The V gene is TRBV10-3, the J gene TRBJ2-7, with D perhaps matching TRBD2 (5 bases). Trimming removed 2 bases from V and 6 bases from J, with 17 bases in between. The CDR3 extends over 15 amino acids. Per the germline V gene, CDR1 is ENHRY and CDR2 is SYGVKD. The CDR3 bases are TGTGCCATCAGTGAGACCGCCGGGAAGGTGGCCGAGCAGTACTTC. Its protein is CAISETAGKVAEQYF.

This clonotype was seen a handful of times. J is TRBJ2-7 and V is TRBV12-3 or TRBV12-4; possibly TRBD2 for D (6 bases). V lost 5 bases, J lost 6 bases, and 17 bases lay in between. The CDR3 runs to 14 residues. CDR3 protein: CASSPGTGPREQYF. The CDR3 coding sequence is TGTGCCAGCAGTCCCGGGACTGGTCCGCGCGAGCAGTACTTC.

This clonotype was seen ten or more times. V is TRBV7-3 and J is TRBJ2-1; 14 bases fit TRBD2. From germline, CDR1 is SGHTA and CDR2 FQGTGA. CDR3 size: 15 residues. The V gene end was trimmed by 4 bases and the J gene end by 8 bases; junction bases not matched to a gene: 4. In DNA form, the CDR3 reads TGTGCCAGCAGCTCGGGACTAGCGGGAGTGGATGAGCAGTTCTTC. This sequence encodes CASSSGLAGVDEQFF.

The count of this clonotype is one. V usage is TRBV7-9 and J usage is TRBJ1-5, with TRBD1 as a possible D gene (5 bases). Germline V gene lookup returns CDR1 SEHNR and CDR2 FQNEAQ (reference sequence). Between the trimmed V and J ends, which lost 0 bases and 7 bases, there was a span of 7 bases. This CDR3 has 13 residues. The CDR3 region is CASSLAGEQPQHF. For the CDR3, the DNA is TGTGCCAGCAGCTTAGCAGGGGAGCAGCCCCAGCATTTT.

About this clonotype: Germline and junction disagree at one end, which may indicate a read error. CDR3 protein: CASSLKGTIHF. The CDR3 bases are TGTGCCAGCAGTTTAAAAGGGACTATCCACTTC. The chain couples TRBV27 to TRBJ2-7; TRBD2 matches at 7 bases. The CDR3 has 11 amino acids. The germline V gene encodes CDR1 MNHEY and CDR2 SMNVEV (reference sequence).

This chain connects TRBV7-2 to TRBJ1-2; maybe TRBD1 (6 bases). The CDR3 has 16 residues. Germline V CDR1 and CDR2: SGHTA, FQGNSA. V was trimmed by 4 bases and J by 0 bases, leaving 15 bases between them. The chain's CDR3 is CASSYPGTRTNYGYTF. The CDR3 DNA is TGTGCCAGCAGCTACCCCGGGACACGGACTAACTATGGCTACACCTTC.

V gene TRBV4-3 combines with J gene TRBJ2-3; D might be TRBD2 (5 bases). This CDR3 has 16 residues. V lost 4 bases and J 2 bases, leaving 16 bases between the germline ends. Germline CDR1 is LGHNA and CDR2 is YSLEER. The CDR3 region has the DNA TGCGCCAGCAGCCCGCGGGCGGAACTCTTCACAGATACGCAGTATTTT. Encoded protein: CASSPRAELFTDTQYF.

The rearrangement uses TRBV12-3 or TRBV12-4 and TRBJ1-2; D remains ambiguous. Trimming cost V 2 bases and J 3 bases, with 13 bases left between them. The CDR3 is 15 residues long. CDR3 DNA sequence: TGTGCCAGCAGTTTAAATATCGGCAGTTACTATGGCTACACCTTC. Translating gives CASSLNIGSYYGYTF.

The chain carries TRBV29-1 and TRBJ1-4; weak D call: TRBD1 (6 bases). Germline CDR1 is SQVTM and CDR2 is ANQGSEA. V lost 6 bases and J lost 4, with 12 bases in between. The CDR3 consists of 13 residues. For the CDR3, the DNA is TGCAGCGTCCTCGTGGACAGTAATGAAAAACTGTTTTTT. The encoded protein is CSVLVDSNEKLFF.

This clonotype was counted between two and nine times. The chain is built from TRBV5-1 and TRBJ1-1; D not resolved. The CDR3 extends over 14 amino acids. Germline V gives CDR1 SGHRS, CDR2 YFSETQ. Trimming removed 2 bases at V and 3 bases at J, with 11 bases between. The CDR3 here is CASSLFVGDTEAFF. For the CDR3, the DNA is TGCGCCAGCAGCTTATTCGTTGGCGACACTGAAGCTTTCTTT.

The chain has TRBV12-3 or TRBV12-4 and TRBJ2-1, with D possibly being TRBD1 or TRBD2 (5 bases each). The CDR3 contains 17 residues. V dropped 5 bases and J dropped 0 bases, with 17 bases sitting between them. CDR3 nucleotide sequence: TGTGCCAGCAGTACACCGGGACCCGCTAGCTCCTACAATGAGCAGTTCTTC. This encodes CASSTPGPASSYNEQFF.

The chain couples TRBV7-9 to TRBJ1-1; TRBD1 might be the D (6 bases). This CDR3 contains 15 residues. V gave up 1 base and J gave up 0 bases, with 9 bases separating them. Germline V CDR1 and CDR2: SEHNR, FQNEAQ (reference sequence). The CDR3 coding sequence is TGTGCCAGCAGCTTAGAAGGGACATTGAACACTGAAGCTTTCTTT. It encodes CASSLEGTLNTEAFF.

Notes on this clonotype: Germline and junction disagree at one end, which may indicate a read error. The rearrangement links TRBV23-1 to TRBJ2-4; no clear D. TRBV23-1 is labeled an ORF, and its function is uncertain. This CDR3 is 19 amino acids long. CDR3 amino acids: CASSQSTGPGRRAKTIQYF. The CDR3 DNA reads as TGCGCCAGCAGTCAATCAACCGGGCCGGGTCGAAGGGCCAAAACCATTCAGTACTTC.

This clonotype was detected only a few times. The chain uses TRBV4-3 and TRBJ2-7, with 8 positions matching TRBD2. Unmatched junction bases numbered 4, after V lost 3 bases and J lost 0 bases. This CDR3 is built from 15 residues. Germline lookup yields CDR1 LGHNA and CDR2 YSLEER. The CDR3 bases are TGCGCCAGCAGCCAGGGAGCGGGAGTCTCCTACGAGCAGTACTTC. It encodes CASSQGAGVSYEQYF.

J is TRBJ2-1 and V is TRBV5-1, with 9 bases aligning to TRBD1. The CDR3 totals 15 residues. Germline lookup yields CDR1 SGHRS and CDR2 YFSETQ. Trimming removed 4 bases from V and 10 bases from J; junction bases left unmatched: 12. The DNA for the CDR3 is TGCGCCAGCAGCCTTTCCGGGACAGGGTCTCAAGAGCAGTTCTTC. The encoded protein is CASSLSGTGSQEQFF.

This clonotype has just a few counts. The chain uses TRBV7-9 and TRBJ2-7; 14 bases line up with TRBD2. The V and J ends lost 4 bases and 5 bases, in that order; junction bases with no gene match: 4. CDR1 is SEHNR and CDR2 is FQNEAQ in the germline V gene (reference sequence). The CDR3 runs 15 residues. The CDR3 nucleotides are TGTGCCAGCAGCTCCGGGACTAGCGGGAGCAACGAGCAGTACTTC. This codes for CASSSGTSGSNEQYF.

The genes are TRBV5-1 and TRBJ2-1; the D call may be TRBD1 or TRBD2 (5 bases each). The length of the CDR3 is 12 residues. Germline values: CDR1 SGHRS, CDR2 YFSETQ. Trimming took off 0 bases at V and 10 bases at J, with 8 bases between the two ends. The CDR3 protein is CASSLERDEQFF. Here the CDR3 DNA reads TGCGCCAGCAGCTTGGAAAGGGACGAGCAGTTCTTC.

The V gene is TRBV30, the J gene TRBJ1-2; D unclear. Trimming removed 0 bases at V and 8 bases at J, with 7 bases between. The CDR3 covers 11 residues. Germline assignment: CDR1 GTSNPN and CDR2 SVGIG (reference sequence). The CDR3 sequence: CAWSVRNGYTF. The CDR3 coding sequence is TGTGCCTGGAGTGTACGCAACGGCTACACCTTC.

The V call is TRBV7-2, the J call TRBJ2-1; TRBD2 agrees at 12 bases. J gave up 8 bases and V 1 base, and 3 bases lay outside the gene matches. The CDR3 loop spans 15 amino acids. Germline lookup yields CDR1 SGHTA and CDR2 FQGNSA. The CDR3 here is CASSLETSGSHEQFF. CDR3 sequence (DNA): TGTGCCAGCAGCTTAGAGACTAGCGGGAGCCATGAGCAGTTCTTC.

The chain has TRBV6-5 and TRBJ2-5, with TRBD2 identical over 10 bases. Germline values: CDR1 MNHEY, CDR2 SVGAGI. The CDR3 totals 16 residues. Trimming at V came to 4 bases and at J to 5 bases, leaving 10 bases not matched to a gene. The CDR3 DNA follows: TGTGCCAGCAGTTTAGAGCCGGGACTAGCGTGGGAGACCCAGTACTTC. This codes for CASSLEPGLAWETQYF.

The chain uses TRBV2 and TRBJ2-2, with no clear D. The V and J ends lost 3 bases and 1 base respectively, with 6 bases between them. Germline loops: CDR1 SNHLY, CDR2 FYNNEI. The CDR3 has 14 residues. The CDR3 protein is CASSEAENTGELFF. DNA for the CDR3: TGTGCCAGCAGTGAGGCAGAGAACACCGGGGAGCTGTTTTTT.

The rearrangement joins TRBV20-1 to TRBJ2-5; TRBD1 matches at 7 bases. In germline, CDR1 is DFQATT, CDR2 SNEGSKA (reference sequence). V shed 3 bases and J 2 bases; nucleotides not matched to a gene: 9. There are 15 residues in the CDR3. The CDR3 region has the DNA TGCAGTGCTAGCGGATGGCAGGGGGTTCAAGAGACCCAGTACTTC. This encodes CSASGWQGVQETQYF.

V usage is TRBV9 and J usage is TRBJ2-5, with TRBD2 identical over 8 bases. With 0 bases clipped from V and 4 bases from J, the junction kept 8 bases outside the gene matches. From germline, CDR1 is SGDLS and CDR2 YYNGEE. The CDR3 contains 16 residues. CDR3 sequence reads: CASSVASGAGGETQYF. The CDR3 DNA is TGTGCCAGCAGCGTAGCTTCCGGGGCGGGAGGAGAGACCCAGTACTTC.